The T cell receptor (beta chain) under discussion was sequenced for a study of spatial heterogeneity in lung cancer. General study points: Tracking of tumor mutation counts was seen in expanded intratumoral alpha and beta TCR counts. Nonsynonymous mutations, ubiquitous and regional, were tracked respectively by counts of ubiquitous and regional expanded TCRs.

Noted time point: sample taken at primary tumor resection. Unsorted whole RNA samples from tumor, nontumor lung or frozen PBMC were sequenced. By proportion, this clonotype is medium-sized. Its antigen remains unknown. Germline V gene data show CDR1 as MDHEN and CDR2 as SYDVKM. The V gene lost 8 bases and the J gene lost 5 bases, with 18 bases spanning the gap. The length of the CDR3 is 14 residues. Each CDR3 protein gets one entry after TCRdb re-called the 5' RACE reads with MiXCR. The top ten hold around 14% of the sample, which has 3,300 or so distinct CDR3 sequences, less than 10% seen once. The sequence was obtained from a male donor with early-stage non-small cell lung cancer. This chain links TRBV28 with TRBJ1-1, with a tentative D call TRBD1 (6 bases). Sequencing was performed on lung tumor tissue, taken at surgery. CDR3 in DNA: TGTGCCAGCGCTGGGGGGGGCCCGAGGACTGAAGCTTTCTTT. The encoded protein is CASAGGGPRTEAFF.